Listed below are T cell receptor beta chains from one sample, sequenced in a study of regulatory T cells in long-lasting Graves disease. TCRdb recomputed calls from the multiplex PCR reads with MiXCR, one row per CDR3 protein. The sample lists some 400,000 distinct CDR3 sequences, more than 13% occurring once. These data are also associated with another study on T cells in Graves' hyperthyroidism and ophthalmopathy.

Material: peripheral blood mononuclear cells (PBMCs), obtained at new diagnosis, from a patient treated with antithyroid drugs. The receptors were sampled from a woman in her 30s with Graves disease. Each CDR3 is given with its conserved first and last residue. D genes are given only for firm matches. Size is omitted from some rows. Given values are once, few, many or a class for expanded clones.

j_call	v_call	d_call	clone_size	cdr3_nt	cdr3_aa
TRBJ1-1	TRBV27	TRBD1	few	TGTGCCACCTCAGGGGGCAGCGGGGCTTTCTTT	CATSGGSGAFF
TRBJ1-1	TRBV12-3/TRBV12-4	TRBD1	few	TGTGCCAGCAGTCCCCAGGGGGGGATCGGCACTGAAGCTTTCTTT	CASSPQGGIGTEAFF
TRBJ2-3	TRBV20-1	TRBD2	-	TGCAGTGCTAGTTGGGCGGGAGGGCGCGGGGCAGATACGCAGTATTTT	CSASWAGGRGADTQYF
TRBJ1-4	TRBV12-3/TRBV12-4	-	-	TGTGCCAGCAGTTTACTAGGCTATGAAAAACTGTTTTTT	CASSLLGYEKLFF
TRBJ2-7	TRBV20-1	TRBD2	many	TGCAGTGCTAGAGAAGGTAGCGGGATGTACGAGCAGTACTTC	CSAREGSGMYEQYF
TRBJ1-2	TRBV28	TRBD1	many	TGTGCCAGCAGTTCTACAGGGGGCGCCTATGGCTACACCTTC	CASSSTGGAYGYTF
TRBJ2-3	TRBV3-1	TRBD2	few	TGTGCCAGCAGCCAAGATTTCCGGCTAGCGGGAAACACAGATACGCAGTATTTT	CASSQDFRLAGNTDTQYF
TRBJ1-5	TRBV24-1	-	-	TGTGCCACCAGTGGACCGCGGTTGGATCAGCCCCAGCATTTT	CATSGPRLDQPQHF
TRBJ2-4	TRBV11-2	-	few	TGTGCCAGCAGCTGGATTTCAGCGGGCTCAAACATTCAGTACTTC	CASSWISAGSNIQYF
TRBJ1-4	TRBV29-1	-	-	TGCAGCGTAGAAGGACTGGATGAAAAACTGTTTTTT	CSVEGLDEKLFF
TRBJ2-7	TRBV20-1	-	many	TGCAGTGCGGAGACTAGCTACGAGCAGTACTTC	CSAETSYEQYF
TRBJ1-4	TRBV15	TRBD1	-	TGTGCCACCAGCAGAGACGGGACAGGGGGAAATGAAAAACTGTTTTTT	CATSRDGTGGNEKLFF
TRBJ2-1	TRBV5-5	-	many	TGTGCCAGCAGCTTGCTCTCGGGCATGAAGGATGAGCAGTTCTTC	CASSLLSGMKDEQFF
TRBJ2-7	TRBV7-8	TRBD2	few	TGTGCCAGCAGCTTAGTGCGGGAGGTGTCCTACGAGCAGTACTTC	CASSLVREVSYEQYF
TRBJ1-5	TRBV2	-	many	TGTGCCAGCAGGGTTCGGGTGGGGCCCAATCAGCCCCAGCATTTT	CASRVRVGPNQPQHF
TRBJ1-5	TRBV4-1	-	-	TGCGCCAGCAGTCAGGTTAGCAATCAGCCCCAGCATTTT	CASSQVSNQPQHF
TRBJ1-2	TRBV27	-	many	TGTGCCAGCAGACCCCCCGCCCCCTTAGGCTATGGCTACACCTTC	CASRPPAPLGYGYTF
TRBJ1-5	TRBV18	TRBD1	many	TGTGCCAGCTCACGCCGACAGGGGGGAGATCAGCCCCAGCATTTT	CASSRRQGGDQPQHF
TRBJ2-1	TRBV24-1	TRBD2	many	TGTGCCACCAGTGATTTGGGGACTAGAGACTACAATGAGCAGTTCTTC	CATSDLGTRDYNEQFF
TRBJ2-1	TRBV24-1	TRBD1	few	TGTGCCACCAGTGGGGGACAGTACAATGAGCAGTTCTTC	CATSGGQYNEQFF
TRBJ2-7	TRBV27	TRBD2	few	TGTGCCAGCAGTCTAGGACTAGACTCCTACGAGCAGTACTTC	CASSLGLDSYEQYF
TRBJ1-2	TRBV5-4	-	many	TGTGCCAGCAGCTCTGACCGCGGGGCCTATGGCTACACCTTC	CASSSDRGAYGYTF
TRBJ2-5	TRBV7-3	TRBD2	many	TGTGCCAGCAGCCTCCTAGCGGGAGCAGGTAGAGAGACCCAGTACTTC	CASSLLAGAGRETQYF
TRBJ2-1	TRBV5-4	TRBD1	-	TGTGCCAGCAGCGCCCCGACAGGGGATGAGCAGTTCTTC	CASSAPTGDEQFF
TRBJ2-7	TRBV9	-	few	TGTGCCAGCAGCGTAGGCGCAGCCTTTACCTACGAGCAGTACTTC	CASSVGAAFTYEQYF
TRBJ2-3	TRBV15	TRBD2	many	TGTGCCACCAGCAGAGATCTGGGGACTAGCGTTCGCAGCACAGATACGCAGTATTTT	CATSRDLGTSVRSTDTQYF
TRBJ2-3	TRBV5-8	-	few	TGTGCCAGCAGCTGGGGCCAGCGCCCAGATACGCAGTATTTT	CASSWGQRPDTQYF
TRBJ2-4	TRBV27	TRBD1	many	TGTGCCAGCAGTCACCGACAGGGGGCCTTGGGACTAGCCAAAAACATTCAGTACTTC	CASSHRQGALGLAKNIQYF
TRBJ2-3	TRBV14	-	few	TGTGCCAGCAGCCAAGAAGTATGGCTGGAGGGGCCAGATACGCAGTATTTT	CASSQEVWLEGPDTQYF
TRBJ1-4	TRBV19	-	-	TGTGCCAGTAGTTATACTAGCGCAACTAATGAAAAACTGTTTTTT	CASSYTSATNEKLFF
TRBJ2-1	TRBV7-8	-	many	TGTGCCAGCAGCTTATCAGGAGGGGACAATGAGCAGTTCTTC	CASSLSGGDNEQFF
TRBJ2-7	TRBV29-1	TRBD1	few	TGCAGCGTTGGGACAGGGGCATCCGAGCAGTACTTC	CSVGTGASEQYF
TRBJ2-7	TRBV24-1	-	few	TGTGCCACCAGTGACGGGGTTAGCCCCGAGCAGTACTTC	CATSDGVSPEQYF